This T cell receptor (beta chain) appears in the sequencing data of a study of beta chain features in type 1 diabetes (dated by TCRdb to about 2018). Some background on the complete study: No differences in mean age, gender distribution, total cell number or subset yield were found between patients and healthy donors. Across all samples, 107,917,701 sorted cells were examined, and cell number per subset correlated strongly with RNA yield. In the study, recently diagnosed type 1 diabetes patients and matched healthy donors were compared on the TCRB repertoires of their sorted circulating CD4+ T cell subsets. Naive and central memory subsets were obtained from all 30 or so donors, but regulatory and stem cell-like memory subsets were isolated from only 8 patients and roughly eight healthy donors.

The entire amount of isolated RNA was reverse transcribed using the High Capacity cDNA Reverse Transcription Kit, so the sequenced TCRB transcripts were expressed ones. Naive, central memory and regulatory T cell samples underwent deep immunoSEQ sequencing, averaging around 4 million total reads per sample. Sorted cells were lysed in RLT buffer and RNA was extracted with DNase-treated RNeasy Micro or Mini kits, depending on cell number. To prevent cross-contamination, every cell subset was processed on its own, while patient and healthy donor samples were processed together. Using the immunoSEQ multiplex PCR, TCRB sequences were amplified from cDNA into 87-bp fragments spanning the CDR3 region. Sequencing of the amplicons was performed on the Illumina HiSeq platform. The original methods were these. PCR bias was computationally corrected using synthetic template baselines, reads within Hamming distance 2 were collapsed, and singletons that could not be merged were discarded. Reads were aligned to IMGT to assign V, D and J genes, CDR3 length, and insertions or deletions at six rearrangement sites. Within each subset, clonotype counts were normalized to the number of sorted cells before true diversity and Gini coefficients were calculated with the tcR R package. The overlap coefficient, calculated on TCRB nucleotide sequences, was used to quantify repertoire sharing. Out-of-frame TCRB sequences from naive cells were analyzed as a proxy for the pre-selection repertoire. The table was pulled from immuneACCESS by TCRdb, which kept in-frame rearrangements only. Such tables lose some clones; where checked, under half of the loss comes from unresolved V genes, and the rest has no known cause. The DNA was the basis for D and trimming; V, J and clone size are from that table. A total of 330,000 or so clones appear in this sample, around 12% of them only once. The ten largest clonotypes hold 0.0095% to 0.012% of the sample.

Concerning this clone itself: There is no known antigen for this receptor. Per-base qualities were not stored, and no clone one base away is much larger.

Study-level results and caveats: Naive, central memory and regulatory TCRB repertoires appeared to be more similar among patients than among healthy donors. A moderate but significant shortening of TCRB CDR3 length was observed in type 1 diabetes patients in all four CD4+ subsets. Because cDNA was sequenced instead of genomic DNA, activated cells with high expression could be over-represented, although the groups did not differ in activation or CD3 levels. Because small numbers of individuals were included in the HLA sub-analyses, any influence of HLA type on TCRB rearrangement was left unresolved. At VDJ recombination sites, type 1 diabetes patients had fewer insertions and more deleted nucleotides, which implies abnormalities in thymic rearrangement. PCR might favor shorter templates, but patient and control samples were amplified and corrected together, so any skew would affect both groups equally.

For CDR1 and CDR2, the germline V gene (reference sequence) lists SEHNR and FQNEAQ. From V the trimming removes 1 base and from J it removes 7 bases, while the gene matches leave 8 bases of the junction unaccounted for. The cysteine opens and the phenylalanine closes a CDR3 of 15 amino acids. Solely the CDR3 DNA is kept, with 45 bases framed from the first base. Each donor gave one peripheral blood draw, roughly 120 mL on average, collected into heparinised tubes. Naive, central memory, regulatory and stem cell-like memory CD4+ T cells were sorted on a BD FACSAria II using a panel including CD45RO, CCR7, CD25, CD127, CD95 and CD27. Every sorted population had a purity above 95%. PBMCs were separated immediately by Lymphoprep density gradient centrifugation and were stained directly, without being cultured. So that batch effects would be minimized, each experiment stained and sorted samples in pairs, pairing one healthy donor with one patient.

The origin of this receptor is a woman younger than 30 with type 1 diabetes. Material for sequencing was naive CD4+ T cells from blood. What the cell subset or site label conveys for this sample: true naive CD4+ T cells. The sequence links TRBV7-9 to TRBJ2-7, and TRBD2 matches 9 of the central bases. The CDR3 here reads CASSLGAGGPREQYF. The DNA sequence is TGTGCCAGCAGCTTAGGGGCGGGAGGGCCGAGGGAGCAGTACTTC.